This TCR beta chain was found in a study of T cell responses to AZD1222 COVID-19 vaccine. Study-wide results and limits: Regions 160-218 and 743-854 held dominance among vaccine-associated CD4 TCRs, which spanned spike. The donors showed a predominance of white British ancestry and of females, with possible underestimation of clonal diversity.

As concerns this clone: Its antigen is currently unknown.

The CDR3 runs 14 residues. Unmatched junction bases numbered 2, after V lost 4 bases and J lost 1 base. CDR1 SGHVS and CDR2 FQNEAQ come from the germline V gene. The repertoire was sequenced with immunoSEQ multiplex PCR; TCRdb's copy has only in-frame clones and lacks some. The sample records about 66,000 clones, about four fifths being singletons. The material sequenced was peripheral blood, taken on day 0 of MenACWY control vaccination. The sequence was collected from an adult in good health. The J gene is TRBJ2-5, the V gene TRBV7-8; 8 bases align to TRBD2. The CDR3 region is CASSWLAGQETQYF. The CDR3 DNA reads as TGTGCCAGCAGCTGGCTAGCGGGCCAAGAGACCCAGTACTTC.